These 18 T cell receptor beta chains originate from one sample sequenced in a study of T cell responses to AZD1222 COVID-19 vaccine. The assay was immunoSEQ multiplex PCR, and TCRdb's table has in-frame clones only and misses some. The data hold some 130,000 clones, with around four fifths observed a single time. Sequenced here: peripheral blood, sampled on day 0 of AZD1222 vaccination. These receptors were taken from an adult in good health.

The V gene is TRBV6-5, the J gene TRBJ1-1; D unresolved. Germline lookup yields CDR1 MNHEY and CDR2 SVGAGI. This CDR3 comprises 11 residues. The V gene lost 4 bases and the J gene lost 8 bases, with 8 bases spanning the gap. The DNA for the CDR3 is TGTGCCAGCAGTTCGTGGCCCGAAGCTTTCTTT. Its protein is CASSSWPEAFF.

Here the CDR3 reads CASSYRVYGYTF. Here the CDR3 DNA reads TGTGCCAGCAGTTACCGGGTGTATGGCTACACCTTC. The gene calls are TRBV28 and TRBJ1-2; D call uncertain. The germline V gene has CDR1 MDHEN and CDR2 SYDVKM. This CDR3 has 12 residues. The V end was cut by 4 bases, the J end by 5 bases, with 8 bases between.

CDR3 residues: CASSHLAGGRSGTQYF. DNA of the CDR3: TGTGCCAGCAGCCATTTAGCGGGGGGGCGGTCAGGGACGCAGTATTTT. The chain couples TRBV3-1 (or the pseudogene TRBV3-2) to TRBJ2-3; 11 bases are shared with TRBD2. V shed 3 bases, J shed 9 bases, and the junction held 11 bases outside the gene matches. CDR3 length equals 16 residues. CDR1 is LGHDT and CDR2 is YNNKEL in the germline V gene (reference sequence).

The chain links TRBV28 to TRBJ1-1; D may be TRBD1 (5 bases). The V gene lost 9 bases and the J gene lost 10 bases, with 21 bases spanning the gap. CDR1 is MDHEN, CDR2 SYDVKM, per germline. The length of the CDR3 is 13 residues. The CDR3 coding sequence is TGTGCCAGTACATCCGGGACCCCTGCGGGAGCTTTCTTT. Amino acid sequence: CASTSGTPAGAFF. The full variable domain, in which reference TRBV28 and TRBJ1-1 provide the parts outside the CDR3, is DVKVTQSSRYLVKRTGEKVFLECVQDMDHENMFWYRQDPGLGLRLIYFSYDVKMKEKGDIPEGYSVSREKKERFSLILESASTNQTSMYLCASTSGTPAGAFFGQGTRLTVV.

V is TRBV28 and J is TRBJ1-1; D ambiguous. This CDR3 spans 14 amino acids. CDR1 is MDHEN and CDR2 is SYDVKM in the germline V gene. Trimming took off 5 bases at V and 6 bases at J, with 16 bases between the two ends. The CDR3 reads CASSPGSPRAEAFF. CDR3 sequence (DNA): TGTGCCAGCAGTCCGGGATCTCCCCGCGCTGAAGCTTTCTTT.

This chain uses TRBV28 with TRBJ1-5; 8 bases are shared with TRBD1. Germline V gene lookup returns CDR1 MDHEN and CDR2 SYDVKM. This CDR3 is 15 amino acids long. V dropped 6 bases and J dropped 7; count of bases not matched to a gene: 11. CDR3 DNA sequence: TGTGCCAGCAGAACGGGACAGGAATTTAACCAGCCCCAGCATTTT. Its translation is CASRTGQEFNQPQHF.

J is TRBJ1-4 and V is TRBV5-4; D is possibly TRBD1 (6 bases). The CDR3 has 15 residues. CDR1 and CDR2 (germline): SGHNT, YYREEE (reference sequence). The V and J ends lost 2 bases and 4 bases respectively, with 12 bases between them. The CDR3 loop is CASSFGGPVNEKLFF. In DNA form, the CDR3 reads TGTGCCAGCAGCTTCGGGGGGCCAGTTAATGAAAAACTGTTTTTT.

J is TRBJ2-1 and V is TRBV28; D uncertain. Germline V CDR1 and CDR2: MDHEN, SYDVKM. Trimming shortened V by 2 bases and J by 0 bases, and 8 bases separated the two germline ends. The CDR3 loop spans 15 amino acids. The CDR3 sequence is CASSLVVISYNEQFF. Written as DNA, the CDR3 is TGTGCCAGCAGTTTAGTAGTCATCTCCTACAATGAGCAGTTCTTC.

As DNA, the CDR3 is TGTGCCAGCAGTTACAGGGGGCGTGACACTGAAGCTTTCTTT. This encodes CASSYRGRDTEAFF. V usage is TRBV6-5 and J usage is TRBJ1-1; 7 nucleotides match TRBD1. The CDR3 has 14 amino acids. V dropped 2 bases and J dropped 3; count of bases not matched to a gene: 3. The germline gives CDR1 MNHEY, CDR2 SVGAGI.

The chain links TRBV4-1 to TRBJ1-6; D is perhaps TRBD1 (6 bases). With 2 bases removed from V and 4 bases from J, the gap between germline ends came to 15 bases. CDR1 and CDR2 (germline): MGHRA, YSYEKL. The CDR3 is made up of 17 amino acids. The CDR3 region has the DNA TGCGCCAGCAGCCAAAAACAGGGAGGTGCATATAATTCACCCCTCCACTTT. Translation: CASSQKQGGAYNSPLHF.

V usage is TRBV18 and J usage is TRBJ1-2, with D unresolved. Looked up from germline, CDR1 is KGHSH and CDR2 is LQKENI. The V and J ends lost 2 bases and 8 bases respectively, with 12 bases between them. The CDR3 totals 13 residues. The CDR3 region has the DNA TGTGCCAGCTCACCAAACTTGGAGGTGGGCTACACCTTC. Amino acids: CASSPNLEVGYTF.

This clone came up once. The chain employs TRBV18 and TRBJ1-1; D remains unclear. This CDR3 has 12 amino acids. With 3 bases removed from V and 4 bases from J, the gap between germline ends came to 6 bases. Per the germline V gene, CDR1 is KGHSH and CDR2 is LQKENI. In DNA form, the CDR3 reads TGTGCCAGCTCACCGTTGACCACTGAAGCTTTCTTT. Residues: CASSPLTTEAFF.

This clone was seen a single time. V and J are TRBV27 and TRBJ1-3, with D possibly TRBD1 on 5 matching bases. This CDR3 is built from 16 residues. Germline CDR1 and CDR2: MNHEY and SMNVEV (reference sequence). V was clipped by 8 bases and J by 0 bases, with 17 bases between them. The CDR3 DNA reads TGTGCCAGCCGACGGGGTAGGGGAGACTCTGGAAACACCATATATTTT. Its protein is CASRRGRGDSGNTIYF.

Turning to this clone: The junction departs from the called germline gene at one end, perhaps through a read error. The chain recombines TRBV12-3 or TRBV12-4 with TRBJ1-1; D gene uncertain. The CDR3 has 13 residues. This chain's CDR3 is CANSFSAAAEAFF. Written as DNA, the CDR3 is TGTGCCAACAGTTTCAGCGCGGCAGCTGAAGCTTTCTTT.

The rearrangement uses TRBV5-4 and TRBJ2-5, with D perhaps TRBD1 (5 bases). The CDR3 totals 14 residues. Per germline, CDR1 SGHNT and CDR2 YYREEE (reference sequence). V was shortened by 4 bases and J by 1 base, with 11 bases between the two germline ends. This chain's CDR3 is CASSLGDSQETQYF. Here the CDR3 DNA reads TGTGCCAGCAGCCTAGGGGATTCCCAAGAGACCCAGTACTTC.

CDR3 nucleotide sequence: TGTGCCAGCAGCAGGGACAGTTACGAGCAGTACTTC. Its translation: CASSRDSYEQYF. The V call is TRBV11-3, the J call TRBJ2-7; 7 bases align to TRBD1. This CDR3 spans 12 amino acids. V shed 5 bases, J shed 4 bases, and the junction held 2 bases outside the gene matches. Looked up from germline, CDR1 is SGHNT and CDR2 is YENEEA.

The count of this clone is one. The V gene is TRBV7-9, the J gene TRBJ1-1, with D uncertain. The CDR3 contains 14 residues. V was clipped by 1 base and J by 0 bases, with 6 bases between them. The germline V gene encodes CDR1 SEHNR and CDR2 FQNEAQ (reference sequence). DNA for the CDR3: TGTGCCAGCAGCTTAGAAGACATGAACACTGAAGCTTTCTTT. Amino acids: CASSLEDMNTEAFF.

This CDR3 reads CAWIGGSGGPRNEQFF. CDR3 nucleotide sequence: TGTGCCTGGATCGGGGGGTCGGGGGGGCCCAGGAATGAGCAGTTCTTC. The rearrangement links TRBV30 to TRBJ2-1, with 8 bases identical to TRBD2. The ends lost 4 bases at V and 7 bases at J; junction bases unmatched: 15. CDR1 is GTSNPN and CDR2 is SVGIG in the germline V gene (reference sequence). The CDR3 contains 16 residues.